The 9 T cell receptor beta chains given below trace back to one sample, sequenced in a study of molecular identifiers for immune sequencing clone quantification. MiXCR, run by TCRdb on the PCR reads, gives a single entry per CDR3 protein. The repertoire holds 300,000 to 400,000 distinct CDR3 sequences, with around 21% as singletons. Material: naive CD8+ T cells from blood, with Jurkat cell RNA spiked in. Stated subset: FACS-sorted CD8+CD4-CCR7+CD45RA+ naive T cells. The receptors were gathered from a human donor in good health. Some libraries in this study had Jurkat cell RNA spiked in.

As regards this clonotype: This could be a read error, since a much larger clone is one nucleotide away. J is TRBJ2-3 and V is TRBV12-3 or TRBV12-4, with 8 bases aligning to TRBD2. Trimming cost V 6 bases and J 3 bases; bases outside gene matches: 11. The CDR3 consists of 16 residues. CDR3 residues: CASRAGGGQETDTQYF. CDR3 DNA: TGTGCCAGCAGAGCCGGCGGGGGGCAAGAAACAGATACGCAGTATTTT.

This clonotype was seen a handful of times. J is TRBJ1-5 and V is TRBV3-2. TRBV3-2 constitutes a pseudogene. CDR3 length: 13 residues. The CDR3 spells CASSAGVEQPQHF. CDR3 nucleotide sequence: TGTGCCAGCAGCGCTGGAGTTGAACAGCCCCAGCATTTT.

This clonotype was picked up many times. This sequence joins TRBV7-2 and TRBJ2-6; D call uncertain. CDR1 and CDR2 from the germline V gene are SGHTA and FQGNSA. Trimming left V 6 bases short and J 0 bases short, with 12 bases between. This CDR3 comprises 16 residues. The CDR3 loop is CASSPSRGSGANVLTF. DNA of the CDR3: TGTGCCAGCAGTCCCTCGAGAGGCTCTGGGGCCAACGTCCTGACTTTC.

This clonotype was picked up one time. The genes are TRBV27 and TRBJ2-3, with 9 bases identical to TRBD2. V lost 3 bases to trimming and J lost 0 bases; unmatched junction nucleotides: 16. The CDR3 runs to 20 residues. Germline values: CDR1 MNHEY, CDR2 SMNVEV (reference sequence). DNA for the CDR3: TGTGCCAGCAGTTTCCAGTTTAGAGACCTTAGCGGGGGCAGCACAGATACGCAGTATTTT. This codes for CASSFQFRDLSGGSTDTQYF.

This clonotype was recorded many times. The CDR3 DNA is TGCAGTGCTAGAGATGCGCTCTATGATGAGCAGTATTTT. Translating gives CSARDALYDEQYF. V is TRBV20-1 and J is TRBJ2-3; no definite D call. The V gene's germline CDR1 is DFQATT and CDR2 SNEGSKA (reference sequence). The CDR3 sequence is 13 residues long. Trimming removed 0 bases at V and 11 bases at J, with 15 bases between.

The rearrangement uses TRBV15 and TRBJ2-7; D gene unclear. The germline CDR1 and CDR2 sequences are LNHNV and YYDKDF (reference sequence). V gave up 5 bases and J gave up 2 bases, with 13 bases separating them. The CDR3 is 14 residues long. The CDR3 bases are TGTGCCACCAGCCCGGGTCTTTCGCCCTACGAGCAGTACTTC. Encoded protein: CATSPGLSPYEQYF.

The sample holds many counts of this clonotype. This chain links TRBV6-5 with TRBJ2-7; possible D gene TRBD2, 5 bases. The CDR3 has 16 residues. V dropped 6 bases and J dropped 0 bases, with 18 bases sitting between them. CDR1 MNHEY and CDR2 SVGAGI come from the germline V gene. The chain's CDR3 is CASSPGVSGLSYEQYF. The CDR3 DNA reads as TGTGCCAGCAGCCCCGGTGTCAGCGGACTCTCCTACGAGCAGTACTTC.

The V gene is TRBV20-1, the J gene TRBJ2-7; D possibly corresponds to TRBD2 (6 bases). The CDR3 is 12 residues long. V was clipped by 3 bases and J by 3 bases, with 9 bases between them. Germline-derived CDR1 and CDR2 are DFQATT and SNEGSKA (reference sequence). CDR3 nucleotide sequence: TGCAGTGCTAGGGGACTGGGCTACGAGCAGTACTTC. It is translated as CSARGLGYEQYF.

This clonotype was counted a few times. The V and J genes are TRBV30 and TRBJ2-7; D is possibly TRBD2 (6 bases). Germline-derived CDR1 and CDR2 are GTSNPN and SVGIG (reference sequence). The CDR3 sequence is 14 residues long. The V and J ends lost 1 base and 0 bases respectively, with 10 bases between them. The CDR3 coding sequence is TGTGCCTGGAGTGGACCGACTAGCTCCTACGAGCAGTACTTC. Amino acid sequence: CAWSGPTSSYEQYF.